The clone carrying this T cell receptor (beta chain) appeared once. Its antigen is still unknown. This entry belongs to a study of STAT5B mutations in CD4+ large granular lymphocyte leukemia. The CDR3 covers 13 residues. Germline lookup yields CDR1 SGHTS and CDR2 YDEGEE. V dropped 3 bases and J dropped 7 bases, with 8 bases sitting between them. Controls came from buffy coats of healthy blood donors. General study results and limits: 8/27 top patient clones versus 2/35 control clones were TRBV06-family.

Original processing methods: The detection floor for productive clonotype frequency was 2.59 x 10-5. TCRdb keeps only in-frame clones here, not all; method: immunoSEQ multiplex PCR. V and J calls and clone size come straight from that table; D and trimming were deduced from the DNA. The table lists tens of thousands of clones, around 81% of them singletons. This receptor was identified in a human donor in good health. Material for sequencing was CD4+ T cells from blood buffy coats. The rearrangement uses TRBV5-8 and TRBJ1-6, with D possibly being TRBD1 (6 bases). The DNA for the CDR3 is TGTGCCAGCAGCTACAGGGCCAATTCACCCCTCCACTTT. This sequence encodes CASSYRANSPLHF.